This note documents a single TCR beta chain sequence. Antigen: not known. Roughly 10 milliliters was the volume of peripheral blood drawn from each donor. The data were taken from a study of blood T cells in healthy people across ages. General study findings and limits: Naive T cell percentage by flow cytometry tracked strongly with beta diversity.

Germline CDR1 is SGHVS and CDR2 is FQNEAQ. CDR3 length: 13 amino acids. The V end was cut by 0 bases, the J end by 9 bases, with 9 bases between. The second PCR ran about 7 to 12 cycles with a sample-barcoded 5' primer and J-beta primers. TCRdb itself ran the 5' RACE reads through MiXCR, one entry per CDR3 protein. The table has roughly 800,000 distinct CDR3 sequences, around 25% seen once. The sample was also linked to a second study, of T cells of mothers and their children.

The V gene is TRBV7-8, the J gene TRBJ1-5; D is possibly TRBD1 (5 bases). The sequencing sample was made of blood. The receptor was derived from a boy between 10 and 17 years old in good health. CDR3 in amino acids: CASSLAGVAPQHF. The CDR3 nucleotides read TGTGCCAGCAGCTTAGCAGGGGTAGCGCCCCAGCATTTT.